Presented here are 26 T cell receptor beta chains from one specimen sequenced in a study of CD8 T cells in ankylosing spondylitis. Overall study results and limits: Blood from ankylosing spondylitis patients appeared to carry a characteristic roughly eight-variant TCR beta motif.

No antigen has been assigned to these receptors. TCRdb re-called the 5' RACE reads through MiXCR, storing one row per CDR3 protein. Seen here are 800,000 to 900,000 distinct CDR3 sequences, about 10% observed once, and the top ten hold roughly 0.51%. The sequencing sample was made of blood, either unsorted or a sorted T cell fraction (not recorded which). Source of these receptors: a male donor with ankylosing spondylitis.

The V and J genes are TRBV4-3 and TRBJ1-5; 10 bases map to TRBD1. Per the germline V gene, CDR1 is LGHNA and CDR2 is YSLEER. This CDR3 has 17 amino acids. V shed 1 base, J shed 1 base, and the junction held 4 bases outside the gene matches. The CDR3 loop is CASSQGLGQGSNQPQHF. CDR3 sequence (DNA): TGCGCCAGCAGCCAAGGTCTGGGACAGGGGAGCAATCAGCCCCAGCATTTT.

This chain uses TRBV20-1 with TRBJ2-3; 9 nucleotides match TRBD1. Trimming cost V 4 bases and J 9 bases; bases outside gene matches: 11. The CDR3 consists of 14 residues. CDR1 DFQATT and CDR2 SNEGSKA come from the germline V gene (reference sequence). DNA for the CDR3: TGCAGTGCTAATGGACAGGGGATGTTTTTCACGCAGTATTTT. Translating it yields CSANGQGMFFTQYF.

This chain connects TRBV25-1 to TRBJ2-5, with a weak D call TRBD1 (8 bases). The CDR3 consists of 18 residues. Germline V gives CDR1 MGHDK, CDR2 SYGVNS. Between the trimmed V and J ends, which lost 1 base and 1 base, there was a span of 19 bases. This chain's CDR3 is CASSEWGGTGPLQETQYF. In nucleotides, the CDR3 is TGTGCCAGCAGTGAATGGGGGGGGACAGGACCCCTCCAAGAGACCCAGTACTTC.

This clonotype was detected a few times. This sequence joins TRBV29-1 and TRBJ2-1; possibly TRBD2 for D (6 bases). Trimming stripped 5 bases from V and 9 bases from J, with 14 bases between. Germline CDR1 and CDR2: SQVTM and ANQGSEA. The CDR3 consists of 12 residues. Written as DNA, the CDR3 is TGCAGCGTTACACCCCGAGCGGGTGAGCAGTTCTTC. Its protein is CSVTPRAGEQFF.

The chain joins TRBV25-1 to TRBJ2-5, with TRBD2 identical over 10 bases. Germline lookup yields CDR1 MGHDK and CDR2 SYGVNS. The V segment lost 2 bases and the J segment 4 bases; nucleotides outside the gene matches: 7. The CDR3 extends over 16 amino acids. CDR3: CASSEGGLAVGETQYF. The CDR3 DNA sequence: TGTGCCAGCAGTGAAGGAGGACTAGCGGTTGGAGAGACCCAGTACTTC. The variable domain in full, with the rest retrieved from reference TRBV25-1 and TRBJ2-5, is EADIYQTPRYLVIGTGKKITLECSQTMGHDKMYWYQQDPGMELHLIHYSYGVNSTEKGDLSSESTVSRIRTEHFPLTLESARPSHTSQYLCASSEGGLAVGETQYFGPGTRLLVL.

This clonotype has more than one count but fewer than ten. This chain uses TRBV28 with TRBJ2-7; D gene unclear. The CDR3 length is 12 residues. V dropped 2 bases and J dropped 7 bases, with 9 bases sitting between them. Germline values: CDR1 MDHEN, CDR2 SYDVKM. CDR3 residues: CASSLREWEQYF. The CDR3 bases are TGTGCCAGCAGTTTAAGGGAATGGGAGCAGTACTTC.

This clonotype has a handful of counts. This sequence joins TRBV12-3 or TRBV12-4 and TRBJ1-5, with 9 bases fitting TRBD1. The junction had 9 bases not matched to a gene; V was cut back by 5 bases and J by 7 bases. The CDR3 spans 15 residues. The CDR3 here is CASSPNTGGSQPQHF. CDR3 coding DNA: TGTGCCAGCAGTCCCAATACAGGGGGCAGCCAGCCCCAGCATTTT.

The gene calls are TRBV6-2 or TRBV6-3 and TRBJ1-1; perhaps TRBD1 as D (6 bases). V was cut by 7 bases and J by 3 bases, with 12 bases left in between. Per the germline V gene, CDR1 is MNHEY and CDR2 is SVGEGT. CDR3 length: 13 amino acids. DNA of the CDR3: TGTGCCAGCAACCTAGGACAGTACACTGAAGCTTTCTTT. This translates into CASNLGQYTEAFF.

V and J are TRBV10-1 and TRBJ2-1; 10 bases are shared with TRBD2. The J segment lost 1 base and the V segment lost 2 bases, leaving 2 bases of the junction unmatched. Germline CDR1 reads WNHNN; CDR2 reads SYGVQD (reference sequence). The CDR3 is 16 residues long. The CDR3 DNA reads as TGCGCCAGCAGTGAGGCTAGCGGGAGTTCCTACAATGAGCAGTTCTTC. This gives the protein CASSEASGSSYNEQFF.

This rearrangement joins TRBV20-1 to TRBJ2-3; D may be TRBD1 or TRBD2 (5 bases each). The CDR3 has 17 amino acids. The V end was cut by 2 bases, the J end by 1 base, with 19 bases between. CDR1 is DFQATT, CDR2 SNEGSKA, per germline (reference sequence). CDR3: CSARIRAGERGTDTQYF. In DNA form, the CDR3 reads TGCAGTGCTAGAATCAGGGCCGGGGAAAGGGGCACAGATACGCAGTATTTT.

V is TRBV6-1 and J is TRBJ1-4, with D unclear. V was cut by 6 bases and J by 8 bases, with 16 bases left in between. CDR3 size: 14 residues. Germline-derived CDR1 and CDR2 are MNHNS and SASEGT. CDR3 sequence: CASSPTGLGEKLFF. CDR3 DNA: TGTGCCAGCAGCCCCACTGGTCTGGGGGAAAAACTGTTTTTT.

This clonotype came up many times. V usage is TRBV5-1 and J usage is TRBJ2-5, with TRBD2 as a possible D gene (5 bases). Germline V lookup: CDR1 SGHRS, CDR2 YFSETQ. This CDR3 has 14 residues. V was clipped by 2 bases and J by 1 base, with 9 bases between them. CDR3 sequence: CASSFQGGQETQYF. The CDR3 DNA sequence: TGCGCCAGCAGCTTCCAAGGAGGCCAAGAGACCCAGTACTTC.

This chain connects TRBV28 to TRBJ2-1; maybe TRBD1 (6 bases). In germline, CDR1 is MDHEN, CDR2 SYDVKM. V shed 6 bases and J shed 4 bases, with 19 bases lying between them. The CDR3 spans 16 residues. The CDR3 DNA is TGTGCCAGCAGACCACCGGGACACGATATTTACAATGAGCAGTTCTTC. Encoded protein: CASRPPGHDIYNEQFF.

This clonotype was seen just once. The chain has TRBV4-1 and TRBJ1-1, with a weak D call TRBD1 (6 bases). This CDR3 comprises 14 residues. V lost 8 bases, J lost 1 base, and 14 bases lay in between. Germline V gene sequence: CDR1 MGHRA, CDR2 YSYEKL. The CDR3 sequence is CASPPRGQNTEAFF. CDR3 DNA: TGCGCCAGCCCCCCAAGGGGACAGAACACTGAAGCTTTCTTT.

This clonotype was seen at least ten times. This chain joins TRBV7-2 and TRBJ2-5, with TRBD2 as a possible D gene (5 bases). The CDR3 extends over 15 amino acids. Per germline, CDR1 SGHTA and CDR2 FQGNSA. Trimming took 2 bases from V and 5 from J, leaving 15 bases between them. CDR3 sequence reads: CASSLNKGSGETQYF. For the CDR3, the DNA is TGTGCCAGCAGCTTAAATAAAGGGTCGGGGGAGACCCAGTACTTC.

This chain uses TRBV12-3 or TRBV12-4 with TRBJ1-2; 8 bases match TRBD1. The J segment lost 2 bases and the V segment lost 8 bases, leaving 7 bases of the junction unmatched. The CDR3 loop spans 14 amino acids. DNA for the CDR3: TGTGCCAGCGGTCCGACAGGGGCGAACTATGGCTACACCTTC. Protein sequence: CASGPTGANYGYTF.

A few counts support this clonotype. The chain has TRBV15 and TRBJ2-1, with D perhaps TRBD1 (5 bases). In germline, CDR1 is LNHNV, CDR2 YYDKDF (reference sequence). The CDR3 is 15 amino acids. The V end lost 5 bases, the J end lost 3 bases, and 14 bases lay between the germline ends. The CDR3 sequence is CATSGRPGLYNEQFF. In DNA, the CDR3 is TGTGCCACCAGCGGAAGGCCAGGGCTCTACAATGAGCAGTTCTTC.

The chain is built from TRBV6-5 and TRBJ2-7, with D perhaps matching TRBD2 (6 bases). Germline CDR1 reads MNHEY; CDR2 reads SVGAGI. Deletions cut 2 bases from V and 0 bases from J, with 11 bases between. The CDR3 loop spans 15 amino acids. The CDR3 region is CASSYQRADSYEQYF. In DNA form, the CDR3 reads TGTGCCAGCAGTTACCAGCGGGCAGACTCCTACGAGCAGTACTTC.

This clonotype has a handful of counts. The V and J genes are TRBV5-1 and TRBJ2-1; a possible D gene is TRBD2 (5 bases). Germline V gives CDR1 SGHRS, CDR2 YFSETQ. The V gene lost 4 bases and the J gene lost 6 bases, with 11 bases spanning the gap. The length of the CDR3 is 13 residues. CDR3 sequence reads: CASSETSPNEQFF. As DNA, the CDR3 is TGCGCCAGCAGCGAAACTAGTCCCAATGAGCAGTTCTTC. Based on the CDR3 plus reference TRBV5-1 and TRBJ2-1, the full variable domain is KAGVTQTPRYLIKTRGQQVTLSCSPISGHRSVSWYQQTPGQGLQFLFEYFSETQRNKGNFPGRFSGRQFSNSRSEMNVSTLELGDSALYLCASSETSPNEQFFGPGTRLTVL.

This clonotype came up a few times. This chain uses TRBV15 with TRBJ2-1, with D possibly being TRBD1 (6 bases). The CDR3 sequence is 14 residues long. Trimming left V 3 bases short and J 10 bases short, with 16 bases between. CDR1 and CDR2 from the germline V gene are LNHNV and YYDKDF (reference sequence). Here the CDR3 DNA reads TGTGCCACCAGCAGGAATCAAGGGGGTGGAGAGCAGTTCTTC. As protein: CATSRNQGGGEQFF.

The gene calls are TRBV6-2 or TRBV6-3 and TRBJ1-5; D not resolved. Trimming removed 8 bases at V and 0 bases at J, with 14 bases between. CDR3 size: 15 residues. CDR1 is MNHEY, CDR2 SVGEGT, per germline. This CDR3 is CASRPPTASNQPQHF. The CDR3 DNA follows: TGTGCCAGCCGCCCCCCGACGGCTAGCAATCAGCCCCAGCATTTT.

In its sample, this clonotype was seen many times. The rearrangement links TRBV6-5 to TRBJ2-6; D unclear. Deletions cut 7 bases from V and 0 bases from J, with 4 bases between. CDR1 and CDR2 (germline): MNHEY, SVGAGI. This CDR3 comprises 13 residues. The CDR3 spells CASKFSGANVLTF. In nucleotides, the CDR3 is TGTGCCAGCAAGTTCTCTGGGGCCAACGTCCTGACTTTC.

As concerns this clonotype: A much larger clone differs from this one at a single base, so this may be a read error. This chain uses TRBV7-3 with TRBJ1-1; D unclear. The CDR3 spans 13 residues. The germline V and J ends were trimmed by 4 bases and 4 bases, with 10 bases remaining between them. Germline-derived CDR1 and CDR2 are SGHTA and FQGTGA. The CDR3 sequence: CASSSQLGTEAFF. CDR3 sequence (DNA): TGTGCCAGCAGCTCCCAACTGGGCACTGAAGCTTTCTTT.

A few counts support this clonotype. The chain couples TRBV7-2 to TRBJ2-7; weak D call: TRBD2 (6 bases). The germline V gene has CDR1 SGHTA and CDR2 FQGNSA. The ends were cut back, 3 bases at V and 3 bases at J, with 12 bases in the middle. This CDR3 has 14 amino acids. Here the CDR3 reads CASSFAGRNYEQYF. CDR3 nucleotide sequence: TGTGCCAGCAGCTTCGCGGGAAGGAACTACGAGCAGTACTTC.

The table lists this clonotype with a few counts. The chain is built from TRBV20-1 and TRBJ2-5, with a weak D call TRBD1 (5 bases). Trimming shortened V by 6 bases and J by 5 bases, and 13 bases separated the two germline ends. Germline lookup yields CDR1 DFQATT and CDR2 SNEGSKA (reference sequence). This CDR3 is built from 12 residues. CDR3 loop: CSAARVVETQYF. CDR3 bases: TGCAGTGCCGCCAGGGTTGTGGAGACCCAGTACTTC.

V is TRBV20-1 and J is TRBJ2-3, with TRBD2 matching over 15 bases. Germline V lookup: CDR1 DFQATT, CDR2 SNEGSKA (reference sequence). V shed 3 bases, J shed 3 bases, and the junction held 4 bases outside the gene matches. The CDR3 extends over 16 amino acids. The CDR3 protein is CSARGLAGGVTDTQYF. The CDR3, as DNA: TGCAGTGCTAGGGGACTAGCGGGAGGAGTAACAGATACGCAGTATTTT.